This TCR beta chain was observed in a study of T-cell reconstitution after alpha-beta-depleted transplantation in children (dated by TCRdb to the mid-2010s). Turning to the overall study: The study quantitatively tracked T-cell immune reconstitution after TCRalphabeta/CD19-depleted allogeneic hematopoietic cell transplantation in children using TCR repertoire profiling.

Taken from the germline V gene, the CDR1 and CDR2 loops are SGHTA and FQGTGA. From the cysteine through the phenylalanine, the CDR3 covers 18 amino acids. The sequence is cut down to CDR3 DNA, 54 bases in frame from base 1. V is clipped by 2 bases and J by 3 bases, and the sequence between their germline boundaries is 23 bases long. Library creation used PCR. These reads were obtained on an Illumina HiSeq 2500. To normalize quantification of the TCRbeta repertoire, the TCR libraries were built with molecular barcoding that relied on unique molecular identifiers. TCRdb took the public reads, trimmed them with fastp at Q25, ran MiXCR for clone calling and kept in-frame beta chains. Rows are combined by CDR3 protein, so each entry shows the most common genes and DNA. Recorded for this sample are 200,000 to 250,000 distinct CDR3 sequences; roughly 24% of them occurred a single time. 2% to 3% of the sample is held by the ten biggest clonotypes.

This clonotype came up a few times. The clone's antigen remains unknown. The input lacks base qualities; no much larger clone sits a single base away. The treatment or condition label, as the study defines it: allogeneic hematopoietic cell transplantation with graft depleted of TCRalphabeta T cells and CD19 B cells. Transplant recipients were children who received TCRalphabeta/CD19-depleted allogeneic hematopoietic cell grafts. General conclusions and limits of the study: Over the following months the frequencies of hyperexpanded clones went down, and after one year T-cell counts and TCRbeta diversity were mostly credited to newly produced T cells. About two months after transplant, the apparently early recovery of alphabetaT-cell counts reportedly depended on just several hundred clones that had expanded rapidly and came from non-depleted graft cells. In some patients, the high TCRbeta diversity seen at day 60 was put down to recipient T cells and intrathymic progenitors that had survived conditioning.

The source was PBMCs, collected before TCRalphabeta/CD19-depleted stem cell transplant. The rearrangement combines TRBV7-3 with TRBJ2-7; the D gene is perhaps TRBD2, on 5 matching bases. The TCR sequence derives from a girl aged 2-10 years with Fanconi anemia, due to receive a stem cell transplant. The DNA sequence is TGTGCCAGCAGCTTACCCTCCGCCGGACTTCTTCTATTCTACGAGCAGTACTTC. Translated, this gives CASSLPSAGLLLFYEQYF.